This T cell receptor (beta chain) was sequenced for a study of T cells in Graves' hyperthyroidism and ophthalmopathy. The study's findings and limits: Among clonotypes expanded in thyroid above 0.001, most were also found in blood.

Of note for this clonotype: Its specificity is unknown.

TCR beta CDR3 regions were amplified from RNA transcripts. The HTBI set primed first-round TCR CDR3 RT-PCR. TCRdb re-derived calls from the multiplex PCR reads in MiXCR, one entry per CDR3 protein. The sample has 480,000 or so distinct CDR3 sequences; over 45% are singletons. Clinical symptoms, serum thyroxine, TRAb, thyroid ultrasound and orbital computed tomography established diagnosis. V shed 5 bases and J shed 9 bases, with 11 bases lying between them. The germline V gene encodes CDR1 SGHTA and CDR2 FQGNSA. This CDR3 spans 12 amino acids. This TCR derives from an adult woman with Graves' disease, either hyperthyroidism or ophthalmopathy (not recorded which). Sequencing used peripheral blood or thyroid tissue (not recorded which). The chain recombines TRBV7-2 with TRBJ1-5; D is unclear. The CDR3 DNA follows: TGTGCCAGCAGCCCCAGAGTTGGGCCCCAGCATTTT. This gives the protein CASSPRVGPQHF. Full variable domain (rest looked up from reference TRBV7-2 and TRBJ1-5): GAGVSQSPSNKVTEKGKDVELRCDPISGHTALYWYRQSLGQGLEFLIYFQGNSAPDKSGLPSDRFSAERTGGSVSTLTIQRTQQEDSAVYLCASSPRVGPQHFGDGTRLSIL.